Sequencing of this T cell receptor beta chain was carried out in a study of blood T cells in healthy people across ages. Germline V gene sequence: CDR1 MNHEY, CDR2 SMNVEV (reference sequence). Trimming left V 6 bases short and J 8 bases short, with 14 bases between. The CDR3 runs to 13 residues. Primed by a sample-barcoded 5' primer and a J-beta primer mix, a second PCR proceeded for about 6 to 11 cycles. TCRdb recomputed calls from the 5' RACE reads with MiXCR, one row per CDR3 protein. Of about 1 million distinct CDR3 sequences listed, roughly 45% are singletons. This rearrangement joins TRBV27 to TRBJ2-1; the D call may be TRBD1 or TRBD2 (6 bases each). Sequencing was carried out using blood. This TCR came from a woman in her sixties in good health. Written as DNA, the CDR3 is TGTGCCAGCAGCCACCGGGGGCTCGATGAGCAGTTCTTC. Translating gives CASSHRGLDEQFF.